This TCR beta chain was documented in a study of shared clonotypes between healthy human individuals. Regarding the study as a whole: Some clonotypes were shared by all four sorted-subset donors, while others were not shared. The non-shared ones had lower generation probabilities than the shared ones. Specimens sampled were limited to blood, with tissue repertoires likely differing.

A note on this clone: Its antigen remains unidentified.

TCRdb keeps only in-frame clones here, not all; method: immunoSEQ multiplex PCR. Of 1.5 million to 2.5 million clones in the sample, over 85% were seen once. Naivety among CD8 cells was defined by CD45RO negativity and positive CCR7 selection, thereby excluding terminally differentiated effector memory CD45RA+ cells. V shed 5 bases and J 5 bases; nucleotides not matched to a gene: 14. The CDR3 is 16 amino acids. The V gene's germline CDR1 is MDHEN and CDR2 SYDVKM. The chain has TRBV28 and TRBJ2-7; 8 nucleotides agree with TRBD2. The clonotype was recovered from a man between 18 and 35 years old in good health. Sequenced material: naive CD8+ T cells sorted from blood. The CDR3 sequence: CASSLLPGGVGHEQYF. The CDR3 coding sequence is TGTGCCAGCAGTCTACTCCCCGGGGGGGTGGGCCACGAGCAGTACTTC.